What follows are 13 T cell receptor beta chains derived from one specimen sequenced in a study of T-cell memory formation after mild COVID-19. TCRdb ran MiXCR on the 5' RACE reads and lists one entry per CDR3 protein. The sample yields roughly 450,000 distinct CDR3 sequences, approximately 19% seen once. The sequencing sample was made of PBMCs or a T cell subset sorted from them (not recorded which). The receptors originated from a man younger than 35 who had mild COVID-19 (a few samples of this study predate the infection). Cell type and time point are not known.

CDR3 protein: CAISGEQGTGYTF. The CDR3 DNA is TGTGCCATCAGTGGGGAACAGGGTACCGGCTACACCTTC. The chain is built from TRBV10-3 and TRBJ1-2; D is possibly TRBD1 (6 bases). The CDR3 has 13 amino acids. CDR1 ENHRY and CDR2 SYGVKD come from the germline V gene. Trimming left V 4 bases short and J 8 bases short, with 14 bases between.

The rearrangement joins TRBV3-1 to TRBJ1-2; the D gene is possibly TRBD1 (5 bases). Germline V gives CDR1 LGHDT, CDR2 YNNKEL (reference sequence). The CDR3 covers 13 residues. Trimming shortened V by 3 bases and J by 8 bases, and 13 bases separated the two germline ends. In nucleotides, the CDR3 is TGTGCCAGCAGCCAGGGGGGGAGCGCAGGCTACACCTTC. It translates to CASSQGGSAGYTF. Based on the CDR3 plus reference TRBV3-1 and TRBJ1-2, the full variable domain is DTAVSQTPKYLVTQMGNDKSIKCEQNLGHDTMYWYKQDSKKFLKIMFSYNNKELIINETVPNRFSPKSPDKAHLNLHINSLELGDSAVYFCASSQGGSAGYTFGSGTRLTVV.

V gene TRBV6-1 combines with J gene TRBJ2-7, with 9 nucleotides matching TRBD1. Germline V gene lookup returns CDR1 MNHNS and CDR2 SASEGT. Losses at the gene ends were 5 bases for V and 3 bases for J; bases not matched to a gene: 8. The CDR3 is 15 residues long. The CDR3: CASSMWGQGLYEQYV. The CDR3 region has the DNA TGTGCCAGCAGTATGTGGGGACAGGGTCTCTACGAGCAGTACGTC.

This clonotype was counted between two and nine times. The genes are TRBV6-2 or TRBV6-3 and TRBJ1-6; unclear D gene. CDR3 length equals 14 residues. CDR1 is MNHEY and CDR2 is SVGEGT in the germline V gene. V lost 2 bases and J 9 bases, leaving 11 bases between the germline ends. As DNA, the CDR3 is TGTGCCAGCAGTTACCAGGCGCGGAGTTCACCCCTCCACTTT. This gives the protein CASSYQARSSPLHF.

The genes are TRBV2 and TRBJ1-1; no firm D call. Germline CDR1 is SNHLY and CDR2 is FYNNEI. The CDR3 runs to 13 residues. Trimming shortened V by 7 bases and J by 3 bases, and 12 bases separated the two germline ends. For the CDR3, the DNA is TGTGCCAGCACCTGGGAGGAGTACACTGAAGCTTTCTTT. It encodes CASTWEEYTEAFF.

This clonotype was seen a few times. The rearrangement joins TRBV28 to TRBJ1-4, with D possibly being TRBD1 (6 bases). Trimming left V 3 bases short and J 8 bases short, with 16 bases between. This CDR3 region has 15 residues. Looked up from germline, CDR1 is MDHEN and CDR2 is SYDVKM. The CDR3 nucleotides read TGTGCCAGCAGTTTGCTCCGGGGGGCAAGGGAAAAACTGTTTTTT. This translates into CASSLLRGAREKLFF.

This clonotype has only a few counts. The chain employs TRBV2 and TRBJ2-1; 8 nucleotides agree with TRBD2. The CDR3 has 14 residues. The germline CDR1 and CDR2 sequences are SNHLY and FYNNEI. The V gene end was trimmed by 10 bases and the J gene end by 4 bases; junction bases not matched to a gene: 9. The CDR3 region is CATILAEEYNEQFF. CDR3 nucleotides: TGTGCCACCATACTAGCGGAGGAGTACAATGAGCAGTTCTTC.

This clonotype showed up just a few times. In nucleotides, the CDR3 is TGTGCCAGCAGTTACTCGAGATTATCTGGAAACACCATATATTTT. Protein sequence: CASSYSRLSGNTIYF. The genes are TRBV6-5 and TRBJ1-3; no definite D call. Germline CDR1 MNHEY, CDR2 SVGAGI. This CDR3 is 15 amino acids long. Trimming shortened V by 0 bases and J by 1 base, and 7 bases separated the two germline ends.

This clonotype was observed a few times. The chain recombines TRBV7-7 with TRBJ2-5; 9 bases line up with TRBD2. The CDR3 contains 16 residues. From germline, CDR1 is SSHAT and CDR2 FNYEAQ (reference sequence). With V trimmed by 1 base and J by 0 bases, 3 bases remained unmatched. The CDR3 protein is CASSLGLAGYQETQYF. The CDR3 region has the DNA TGTGCCAGCAGCTTAGGTCTAGCGGGGTACCAAGAGACCCAGTACTTC. Together with reference TRBV7-7 and TRBJ2-5, the CDR3 gives the full variable domain: GAGVSQSPRYKVTKRGQDVTLRCDPISSHATLYWYQQALGQGPEFLTYFNYEAQPDKSGLPSDRFSAERPEGSISTLTIQRTEQRDSAMYRCASSLGLAGYQETQYFGPGTRLLVL.

DNA of the CDR3: TGCGCCAGCAGCCCCTCCATGGGGGTCGAGCAGTACTTC. Translated, it gives CASSPSMGVEQYF. The chain couples TRBV5-1 to TRBJ2-7; either TRBD1 or TRBD2 may supply D (5 bases each). The CDR3 covers 13 residues. V lost 4 bases and J 6 bases, leaving 14 bases between the germline ends. Germline-derived CDR1 and CDR2 are SGHRS and YFSETQ.

The sample holds a few counts of this clonotype. This chain uses TRBV6-1 with TRBJ1-2, with D perhaps matching TRBD1 (6 bases). V lost 7 bases to trimming and J lost 1 base, with 19 bases between them. The germline gives CDR1 MNHNS, CDR2 SASEGT. CDR3 length: 16 residues. CDR3 region: CASTQSRTDFNYGYTF. The CDR3 DNA reads as TGTGCCAGCACCCAATCAAGGACAGACTTTAACTATGGCTACACCTTC.

The V gene is TRBV28, the J gene TRBJ2-7, with 10 positions matching TRBD2. CDR3 length equals 14 residues. Per germline, CDR1 MDHEN and CDR2 SYDVKM. V gave up 5 bases and J gave up 0 bases; unmatched junction bases: 1. CDR3 DNA sequence: TGTGCCAGCAGTCTAGCGGGGGTCTCCTACGAGCAGTACGTC. As protein: CASSLAGVSYEQYV.

The V and J genes are TRBV5-1 and TRBJ2-5; 7 nucleotides agree with TRBD2. Germline V CDR1 and CDR2: SGHRS, YFSETQ. The length of the CDR3 is 14 residues. Unmatched junction bases numbered 9, after V lost 7 bases and J lost 3 bases. The CDR3 DNA follows: TGCGCCAGCGGAGCGGGACTACATGAAGAGACCCAGTACTTC. Protein product: CASGAGLHEETQYF.